Below are 30 T cell receptor beta chains sequenced from a single sample in a study of shared clonotypes between healthy human individuals. This table comes from immunoSEQ multiplex PCR, and its TCRdb copy is limited to in-frame clones, with some not included. The sample shows about 680,000 clones, about 90% of them seen only once. The naive CD8 fraction comprised CD45RO-negative cells positively selected for CCR7 and excluded terminally differentiated effector memory CD45RA+ cells. The sequenced material came from naive CD8+ T cells sorted from blood. The receptors originated from a man aged 30 to 39 in good health.

The V call is TRBV20-1, the J call TRBJ2-1; 7 bases map to TRBD1. Germline trimming cut 6 bases from V and 9 bases from J; bases unmatched to any gene: 5. CDR3 length: 11 amino acids. The germline V gene encodes CDR1 DFQATT and CDR2 SNEGSKA (reference sequence). CDR3 coding DNA: TGCAGTGCGTACAGGGGCACTGAGCAGTTCTTC. Translation: CSAYRGTEQFF.

This chain joins TRBV21-1 and TRBJ2-1; TRBD2, the table's D call, was not compared with the DNA. TRBV21-1 is a known pseudogene. The CDR3 sequence is 16 residues long. CDR3 protein: CASSDPLEYSYNEQFF. In nucleotides, the CDR3 is TGTGCCAGCAGCGACCCACTAGAATACTCCTACAATGAGCAGTTCTTC.

The chain combines TRBV11-2 with TRBJ2-7, with 7 bases that match TRBD2. The germline gives CDR1 SGHAT, CDR2 FQNNGV. V was clipped by 7 bases and J by 2 bases; unmatched bases: 8. The CDR3 is 14 amino acids. CDR3 DNA: TGTGCCAGCATCCCTACGGGGGGAACCTACGAGCAGTACTTC. Protein product: CASIPTGGTYEQYF.

There are a few counts of this clone. V is TRBV7-8 and J is TRBJ1-2; D gene unclear. The length of the CDR3 is 15 residues. The germline gives CDR1 SGHVS, CDR2 FQNEAQ. Between the trimmed V and J ends, which lost 4 bases and 4 bases, there was a span of 16 bases. CDR3 protein: CASSSRLQTLYGYTF. The CDR3 DNA reads TGTGCCAGCAGCTCCAGACTGCAAACCCTCTATGGCTACACCTTC.

V gene TRBV5-4 combines with J gene TRBJ2-3, with D maybe TRBD2 (6 bases). CDR1 and CDR2 (germline): SGHNT, YYREEE (reference sequence). The CDR3 is 15 amino acids. Trimming shortened V by 2 bases and J by 0 bases, and 10 bases separated the two germline ends. This chain's CDR3 is CASSLAGTSTDTQYF. DNA of the CDR3: TGTGCCAGCAGCTTAGCGGGCACGAGCACAGATACGCAGTATTTT.

The CDR3 loop is CASSLRQGRINEQFF. The CDR3 bases are TGTGCCAGCAGTTTAAGACAGGGTCGGATCAATGAGCAGTTCTTC. The V and J genes are TRBV28 and TRBJ2-1, with 7 bases aligning to TRBD1. The CDR3 is 15 amino acids. Germline V gene data show CDR1 as MDHEN and CDR2 as SYDVKM. V was pared by 2 bases and J by 6 bases, with 7 bases of the junction left unmatched.

This chain joins TRBV12-5 and TRBJ2-5, with 11 bases that match TRBD1. The CDR3 has 16 amino acids. The junction had 8 bases not matched to a gene; V was cut back by 7 bases and J by 1 base. Germline values: CDR1 LGHNT, CDR2 FRNRAP. The CDR3, as DNA: TGTGCTAGTGTACAACTCGGGACAGGGGGCCAAGAGACCCAGTACTTC. As protein: CASVQLGTGGQETQYF.

The V call is TRBV6-6, the J call TRBJ1-5; no reliable D call. Trimming removed 0 bases at V and 0 bases at J, with 9 bases between. Per the germline V gene, CDR1 is MNHNY and CDR2 is SVGAGI (reference sequence). CDR3 length: 16 residues. The CDR3 loop is CASSYSPGYSNQPQHF. Written as DNA, the CDR3 is TGTGCCAGCAGTTACTCACCGGGATATAGCAATCAGCCCCAGCATTTT.

A note on this clone: Other nucleotide sequences from this sample produce the same CDR3. V is TRBV28 and J is TRBJ2-1; no reliable D call. Germline V gene lookup returns CDR1 MDHEN and CDR2 SYDVKM. Trimming took 2 bases from V and 0 from J, leaving 5 bases between them. The CDR3 runs 14 residues. CDR3 DNA sequence: TGTGCCAGCAGTTTACTCGGCTCCTACAATGAGCAGTTCTTC. Translation gives CASSLLGSYNEQFF.

This chain joins TRBV9 and TRBJ2-1; 11 bases match TRBD2. This CDR3 contains 14 residues. Germline V gene sequence: CDR1 SGDLS, CDR2 YYNGEE. Trimming took 3 bases from V and 5 from J; bases not matched to a gene: 1. The CDR3, as DNA: TGTGCCAGCAGCGAGACTAGCGGGGACAATGAGCAGTTCTTC. Amino acids: CASSETSGDNEQFF.

This chain uses TRBV11-2 with TRBJ2-2, with D tentatively TRBD1 (5 bases). Trimming removed 3 bases from V and 1 base from J, with 6 bases in between. The CDR3 has 14 amino acids. Germline-derived CDR1 and CDR2 are SGHAT and FQNNGV. The chain's CDR3 is CASSFTGNTGELFF. In nucleotides, the CDR3 is TGTGCCAGCAGCTTCACAGGGAACACCGGGGAGCTGTTTTTT.

The chain joins TRBV5-6 to TRBJ2-7, with D possibly matching TRBD2 (6 bases). V dropped 5 bases and J dropped 2 bases, with 11 bases sitting between them. Germline V gene data show CDR1 as SGHDT and CDR2 as YYEEEE. The CDR3 runs to 13 residues. CDR3: CASSGDSAYEQYF. The CDR3 bases are TGTGCCAGCAGTGGGGACTCGGCCTACGAGCAGTACTTC.

Worth noting for this clone: The same CDR3 arises from other DNA sequences in this sample as well. The V gene is TRBV30, the J gene TRBJ1-1; D is possibly TRBD1 (5 bases). V dropped 3 bases and J dropped 0 bases, with 8 bases sitting between them. This CDR3 spans 13 amino acids. Germline CDR1 is GTSNPN and CDR2 is SVGIG (reference sequence). The CDR3 DNA is TGTGCCTGGAGCGTGACAGTGAACACTGAAGCTTTCTTT. This gives the protein CAWSVTVNTEAFF.

The chain carries TRBV18 and TRBJ2-5, with D uncertain. The CDR3 covers 15 residues. Between the trimmed V and J ends, which lost 1 base and 0 bases, there was a span of 9 bases. CDR1 and CDR2 (germline): KGHSH, LQKENI. The CDR3 DNA follows: TGTGCCAGCTCACCACGGGCTGAGTACCAAGAGACCCAGTACTTC. Its translation is CASSPRAEYQETQYF.

V gene TRBV29-1 combines with J gene TRBJ2-1; D gene unclear. The V gene's germline CDR1 is SQVTM and CDR2 ANQGSEA. This CDR3 region has 14 residues. V was cut by 1 base and J by 5 bases, with 12 bases left in between. The CDR3 coding sequence is TGCAGCGTTGAAGGTCTGAGTCACCACAATGAGCAGTTCTTC. As protein: CSVEGLSHHNEQFF.

V gene TRBV7-9 combines with J gene TRBJ2-1, with a possible D match to TRBD2 (6 bases). The CDR3 is 17 amino acids. Trimming cost V 2 bases and J 0 bases, with 14 bases left between them. The germline CDR1 and CDR2 sequences are SEHNR and FQNEAQ (reference sequence). The chain's CDR3 is CASSLPARETSYNEQFF. The CDR3 DNA is TGTGCCAGCAGCTTACCCGCCCGGGAGACCTCCTACAATGAGCAGTTCTTC.

The chain carries TRBV6-6 and TRBJ2-1; the match to TRBD2 covers 8 bases. J lost 13 bases, V lost 5 bases, and 4 bases had no gene match. The CDR3 is 11 residues long. Germline CDR1 is MNHNY and CDR2 is SVGAGI (reference sequence). CDR3: CASSHIAGQFF. The CDR3 coding sequence is TGTGCCAGCAGTCATATAGCGGGACAGTTCTTC.

The rearrangement uses TRBV7-6 and TRBJ2-1, with 7 bases that match TRBD1. Germline V lookup: CDR1 SGHVS, CDR2 FNYEAQ. The CDR3 sequence is 15 residues long. The trim removed 8 bases at V and 4 bases at J, leaving 11 bases unmatched. DNA for the CDR3: TGTGCCAGCTCTCAAAGACAGGGATGGTACAATGAGCAGTTCTTC. Translated: CASSQRQGWYNEQFF.

The chain is built from TRBV7-2 and TRBJ1-2, with 7 bases lining up with TRBD1. The CDR3 covers 12 residues. CDR1 SGHTA and CDR2 FQGNSA come from the germline V gene. J gave up 8 bases and V 1 base, and 1 base lay outside the gene matches. CDR3 protein: CASSLGGGGYTF. The CDR3 DNA reads TGTGCCAGCAGCTTAGGAGGGGGCGGCTACACCTTC.

This clone was observed once. V gene TRBV27 combines with J gene TRBJ1-5, with no clear D. Trimming removed 6 bases at V and 1 base at J, with 19 bases between. Germline V gives CDR1 MNHEY, CDR2 SMNVEV (reference sequence). The CDR3 has 17 residues. The CDR3 DNA reads as TGTGCCAGCAGCACACCTTTCCCCCAAAGCAGCAATCAGCCCCAGCATTTT. This sequence encodes CASSTPFPQSSNQPQHF.

The V and J genes are TRBV7-8 and TRBJ2-7; 7 positions agree with TRBD2. J gave up 0 bases and V 5 bases, and 7 bases lay outside the gene matches. Germline values: CDR1 SGHVS, CDR2 FQNEAQ. This CDR3 spans 15 amino acids. CDR3 region: CASSKGGGSSYEQYF. The CDR3 DNA sequence: TGTGCCAGCAGCAAAGGCGGGGGAAGCTCCTACGAGCAGTACTTC.

The J gene is TRBJ2-1, the V gene TRBV2, with TRBD1 matching 7 bases. Germline CDR1 and CDR2: SNHLY and FYNNEI. The V and J ends lost 1 base and 4 bases, in that order; junction bases with no gene match: 7. This CDR3 is 16 amino acids long. CDR3 bases: TGTGCCAGCAGTGAAGTCGGAACAGGGGCGTACAATGAGCAGTTCTTC. Translation: CASSEVGTGAYNEQFF.

The chain uses TRBV7-2 and TRBJ1-2, with D tentatively TRBD1 (5 bases). Between the trimmed V and J ends, which lost 2 bases and 4 bases, there was a span of 14 bases. Looked up from germline, CDR1 is SGHTA and CDR2 is FQGNSA. The CDR3 totals 15 residues. CDR3 nucleotide sequence: TGTGCCAGCAGCTTAAAGGTGGACAATCTCTATGGCTACACCTTC. Translating it yields CASSLKVDNLYGYTF. Variable domain in full (rest from reference TRBV7-2 and TRBJ1-2): GAGVSQSPSNKVTEKGKDVELRCDPISGHTALYWYRQSLGQGLEFLIYFQGNSAPDKSGLPSDRFSAERTGGSVSTLTIQRTQQEDSAVYLCASSLKVDNLYGYTFGSGTRLTVV.

The chain combines TRBV29-1 with TRBJ2-1; TRBD2 matches 9 bases. The CDR3 runs to 15 residues. The germline gives CDR1 SQVTM, CDR2 ANQGSEA. Germline trimming cut 0 bases from V and 8 bases from J; bases unmatched to any gene: 8. The CDR3: CSVEDPSGRYYEQFF. The CDR3 nucleotides are TGCAGCGTTGAAGATCCCAGCGGGAGGTATTATGAGCAGTTCTTC.

V and J are TRBV11-2 and TRBJ2-5; the match to TRBD2 covers 16 bases. The V gene end was trimmed by 6 bases and the J gene end by 4 bases; junction bases not matched to a gene: 8. Germline CDR1 and CDR2: SGHAT and FQNNGV. CDR3 length: 17 residues. CDR3 nucleotide sequence: TGTGCCAGCAGGCCGGGACTAGCGGGAGGGCCCGCAGAGACCCAGTACTTC. This translates into CASRPGLAGGPAETQYF.

V usage is TRBV6-6 and J usage is TRBJ1-1; possible D gene TRBD1, 5 bases. Germline values: CDR1 MNHNY, CDR2 SVGAGI (reference sequence). V gave up 7 bases and J gave up 1 base, with 19 bases separating them. The length of the CDR3 is 16 residues. The CDR3, as DNA: TGTGCCAGCATTTTCCCTAGGGGCGGAAAGAACACTGAAGCTTTCTTT. Encoded protein: CASIFPRGGKNTEAFF.

The V and J genes are TRBV5-4 and TRBJ2-7; no firm D call. CDR3 size: 15 residues. Germline V gene lookup returns CDR1 SGHNT and CDR2 YYREEE (reference sequence). The V end was cut by 0 bases, the J end by 4 bases, with 14 bases between. This CDR3 is CASSLGELGFYEQYF. The CDR3 DNA reads as TGTGCCAGCAGCTTGGGCGAGCTGGGGTTTTACGAGCAGTACTTC.

This clone has only a few counts. CDR3 protein: CASRDAGTVHEQYF. As DNA, the CDR3 is TGTGCCAGCAGGGACGCCGGGACAGTCCACGAGCAGTACTTC. V gene TRBV27 combines with J gene TRBJ2-7, with 7 bases matching TRBD1. Per the germline V gene, CDR1 is MNHEY and CDR2 is SMNVEV (reference sequence). This CDR3 comprises 14 residues. After removal of 6 bases from V and 5 bases from J, the junction contained 10 bases not matched to a gene.

The rearrangement links TRBV27 to TRBJ1-5; the D gene is possibly TRBD1 (5 bases). This CDR3 region has 14 residues. Germline CDR1 and CDR2: MNHEY and SMNVEV (reference sequence). Trimming stripped 2 bases from V and 4 bases from J, with 9 bases between. This chain's CDR3 is CASSLTGVNQPQHF. The DNA of the CDR3 is TGTGCCAGCAGTTTAACGGGGGTTAATCAGCCCCAGCATTTT.

This rearrangement joins TRBV27 to TRBJ2-1; tentative D call: TRBD1 (6 bases). CDR3 length equals 14 residues. V lost 4 bases to trimming and J lost 9 bases, with 16 bases between them. Per the germline V gene, CDR1 is MNHEY and CDR2 is SMNVEV (reference sequence). CDR3 sequence (DNA): TGTGCCAGCAGTTCGACAGGTCTAGGCAGTGAGCAGTTCTTC. Translated: CASSSTGLGSEQFF.